One and the same sample provided the 28 T cell receptor beta chains below, sequenced in a study of shared clonotypes between healthy human individuals. The method was immunoSEQ multiplex PCR; TCRdb's version includes in-frame clones alone and lacks a portion of them. The profile shows fewer than 650,000 clones, around 78% of them singletons. The sample comprised PBMCs. The receptors come from a woman aged 35 to 49 in good health. Some clones in this sample may be carry-over from other donors' samples.

In regard to this clone: The sample holds other DNA sequences that translate to the same CDR3. This chain uses TRBV9 with TRBJ2-3, with a tentative D call TRBD1 (6 bases). The V gene lost 2 bases and the J gene lost 2 bases, with 9 bases spanning the gap. The CDR3 is 14 amino acids. CDR1 and CDR2 (germline): SGDLS, YYNGEE. CDR3 in amino acids: CASSVGTHTDTQYF. The CDR3 bases are TGTGCCAGCAGCGTGGGGACACACACAGATACGCAGTATTTT.

The chain employs TRBV28 and TRBJ1-5; D uncertain. The CDR3 has 14 amino acids. V was trimmed by 8 bases and J by 6 bases, leaving 17 bases between them. Germline CDR1 is MDHEN and CDR2 is SYDVKM. CDR3 in amino acids: CASARLSIGQPQHF. Here the CDR3 DNA reads TGTGCCAGCGCCCGGCTCAGCATAGGTCAGCCCCAGCATTTT.

The genes are TRBV7-2 and TRBJ2-5; D unclear. The germline gives CDR1 SGHTA, CDR2 FQGNSA. The V and J ends lost 1 base and 2 bases respectively, with 17 bases between them. The CDR3 loop spans 17 amino acids. CDR3 protein: CASSLGLQVRPQETQYF. CDR3 sequence (DNA): TGTGCCAGCAGCTTAGGCTTACAAGTTAGGCCGCAAGAGACCCAGTACTTC.

The chain has TRBV7-9 and TRBJ1-3; D is possibly TRBD1 (6 bases). Germline V CDR1 and CDR2: SEHNR, FQNEAQ (reference sequence). V lost 4 bases and J 0 bases, leaving 16 bases between the germline ends. CDR3 length equals 17 residues. CDR3 loop: CASSSRQAGGSGNTIYF. The CDR3 DNA sequence: TGTGCCAGCAGCTCACGACAGGCGGGGGGCTCTGGAAACACCATATATTTT.

This sequence joins TRBV7-3 and TRBJ2-1; 8 bases match TRBD2. Germline V lookup: CDR1 SGHTA, CDR2 FQGTGA. J gave up 7 bases and V 5 bases, and 10 bases lay outside the gene matches. The CDR3 loop spans 15 amino acids. The CDR3 nucleotides read TGTGCCAGCAGCCCTGGGAGGGGACTAGTGAATGAGCAGTTCTTC. Translating gives CASSPGRGLVNEQFF.

Turning to this clone: Other DNA sequences in the sample encode the same CDR3. The V and J genes are TRBV5-1 and TRBJ2-1, with 10 bases lining up with TRBD2. Trimming at V came to 0 bases and at J to 0 bases, leaving 3 bases not matched to a gene. CDR3 length: 17 residues. Germline CDR1 and CDR2: SGHRS and YFSETQ. CDR3 sequence: CASSLAPSGSSYNEQFF. The CDR3 DNA reads TGCGCCAGCAGCTTGGCGCCTAGCGGGAGCTCCTACAATGAGCAGTTCTTC.

A single count supports this clone. This chain uses TRBV5-1 with TRBJ2-4; D remains unclear. V was cut by 1 base and J by 9 bases, with 8 bases left in between. CDR1 is SGHRS and CDR2 is YFSETQ in the germline V gene. The CDR3 loop spans 12 amino acids. The CDR3 DNA reads as TGCGCCAGCAGCTTGTCTCCTGGCATTCAGTACTTC. This translates into CASSLSPGIQYF.

The CDR3 is CAWSWVKTGNPEQFF. DNA of the CDR3: TGTGCCTGGAGTTGGGTTAAAACAGGGAATCCCGAGCAGTTCTTC. The genes are TRBV30 and TRBJ2-1; D is perhaps TRBD1 (6 bases). V lost 2 bases to trimming and J lost 10 bases, with 21 bases between them. Germline loops: CDR1 GTSNPN, CDR2 SVGIG (reference sequence). CDR3 length: 15 residues.

CDR3 residues: CASIRTGTYEQYF. Written as DNA, the CDR3 is TGTGCCAGCATCCGGACAGGGACCTACGAGCAGTACTTC. This chain links TRBV6-5 with TRBJ2-7; TRBD1 aligns across 8 bases. Germline V gene data show CDR1 as MNHEY and CDR2 as SVGAGI. This CDR3 contains 13 residues. V lost 7 bases and J lost 2; bases outside the gene matches: 4.

The chain has TRBV27 and TRBJ2-2; weak D call: TRBD2 (5 bases). The CDR3 extends over 16 amino acids. Germline CDR1 reads MNHEY; CDR2 reads SMNVEV (reference sequence). The germline V and J ends were trimmed by 6 bases and 7 bases, with 21 bases remaining between them. In DNA, the CDR3 is TGTGCCAGCAGAAGTCCGGGAACCCTGAGGAGCGGGGAGCTGTTTTTT. Amino acids: CASRSPGTLRSGELFF.

CDR3 in amino acids: CASSIRDVPGTQYF. CDR3 bases: TGTGCCAGTAGTATACGGGACGTCCCAGGGACCCAGTACTTC. The chain carries TRBV19 and TRBJ2-5; D may be TRBD1 or TRBD2 (5 bases each). Germline V gene sequence: CDR1 LNHDA, CDR2 SQIVND (reference sequence). This CDR3 has 14 amino acids. Trimming removed 2 bases at V and 7 bases at J, with 14 bases between.

The rearrangement links TRBV30 to TRBJ2-1, with TRBD2 matching 7 bases. This CDR3 is built from 13 residues. Germline values: CDR1 GTSNPN, CDR2 SVGIG (reference sequence). Germline trimming cut 3 bases from V and 2 bases from J; bases unmatched to any gene: 1. The DNA of the CDR3 is TGTGCCTGGAGCCGGGGGGCCTACAATGAGCAGTTCTTC. As protein: CAWSRGAYNEQFF.

The J gene is TRBJ2-1, the V gene TRBV10-2; the D is unclear. This CDR3 has 13 amino acids. CDR1 and CDR2 (germline): WSHSY, SAAADI. The V end lost 5 bases, the J end lost 4 bases, and 9 bases lay between the germline ends. The CDR3 bases are TGCGCCAGCAGTCTAGACACTTACAATGAGCAGTTCTTC. This codes for CASSLDTYNEQFF.

This clone was counted between two and nine times. This chain links TRBV6-6 with TRBJ2-1; D call uncertain. There are 11 residues in the CDR3. The V and J ends lost 2 bases and 8 bases respectively, with 4 bases between them. The germline V gene encodes CDR1 MNHNY and CDR2 SVGAGI (reference sequence). The CDR3: CASSYSDEQFF. The CDR3 coding sequence is TGTGCCAGCAGTTACAGCGATGAGCAGTTCTTC.

The V gene is TRBV9, the J gene TRBJ2-2; 9 positions match TRBD2. From germline, CDR1 is SGDLS and CDR2 YYNGEE. V was pared by 5 bases and J by 0 bases, with 2 bases of the junction left unmatched. The CDR3 is 15 amino acids. CDR3 DNA: TGTGCCAGCAGGGCTAGCGGGGCGAACACCGGGGAGCTGTTTTTT. Residues: CASRASGANTGELFF. The full variable domain, its missing parts supplied by reference TRBV9 and TRBJ2-2, is DSGVTQTPKHLITATGQRVTLRCSPRSGDLSVYWYQQSLDQGLQFLIQYYNGEERAKGNILERFSAQQFPDLHSELNLSSLELGDSALYFCASRASGANTGELFFGEGSRLTVL.

This clone was seen just once. This chain links TRBV6-1 with TRBJ2-1; 9 bases align to TRBD2. The CDR3 totals 17 residues. The germline gives CDR1 MNHNS, CDR2 SASEGT. V lost 0 bases to trimming and J lost 9 bases; unmatched junction nucleotides: 12. CDR3 protein: CASSEAWGGRDATEQFF. CDR3 bases: TGTGCCAGCAGTGAAGCTTGGGGCGGGAGGGACGCCACTGAGCAGTTCTTC.

Notes on this clone: Other DNA variants within this sample encode the same CDR3. This chain uses TRBV18 with TRBJ2-5, with D uncertain. CDR1 and CDR2 from the germline V gene are KGHSH and LQKENI. Trimming left V 1 base short and J 2 bases short, with 5 bases between. The CDR3 totals 13 residues. CDR3 sequence reads: CASSPRHQETQYF. The CDR3 bases are TGTGCCAGCTCACCACGTCATCAAGAGACCCAGTACTTC.

CDR3 loop: CSVERISYNEQFF. CDR3 bases: TGCAGCGTTGAGCGGATTTCCTACAATGAGCAGTTCTTC. The gene calls are TRBV29-1 and TRBJ2-1; D unclear. Trimming removed 3 bases at V and 1 base at J, with 7 bases between. In germline, CDR1 is SQVTM, CDR2 ANQGSEA. The CDR3 extends over 13 amino acids.

The chain has TRBV19 and TRBJ1-3, with 8 positions matching TRBD1. The ends lost 0 bases at V and 0 bases at J; junction bases unmatched: 1. This CDR3 is 16 amino acids long. Germline V gene data show CDR1 as LNHDA and CDR2 as SQIVND (reference sequence). CDR3: CASSIDTGGSGNTIYF. In DNA form, the CDR3 reads TGTGCCAGTAGTATAGATACAGGGGGCTCTGGAAACACCATATATTTT.

This clone has a single count. The chain joins TRBV6-5 to TRBJ1-2, with TRBD1 identical over 9 bases. V was pared by 5 bases and J by 8 bases, with 9 bases of the junction left unmatched. This CDR3 is built from 14 residues. The germline V gene encodes CDR1 MNHEY and CDR2 SVGAGI. The CDR3 nucleotides read TGTGCCAGCAGTACGTGGGACAGGGCGGGCGGCTACACCTTC. It codes for CASSTWDRAGGYTF.

This clone was detected once. The chain carries TRBV9 and TRBJ1-1; perhaps TRBD1 as D (6 bases). V lost 0 bases to trimming and J lost 7 bases, with 13 bases between them. CDR3 length equals 14 residues. Germline CDR1 SGDLS, CDR2 YYNGEE. Here the CDR3 reads CASSVAQGTGEAFF. CDR3 nucleotides: TGTGCCAGCAGCGTAGCTCAGGGGACGGGTGAAGCTTTCTTT.

The chain links TRBV14 to TRBJ1-1, with 8 bases that match TRBD1. The CDR3 is 14 amino acids. Germline V gives CDR1 SGHDN, CDR2 FVKESK. The trim removed 5 bases at V and 3 bases at J, leaving 5 bases unmatched. The CDR3 nucleotides are TGTGCCAGCAGCACCCTACAGGGGGACACTGAAGCTTTCTTT. Protein product: CASSTLQGDTEAFF.

This chain uses TRBV28 with TRBJ2-7; D might be TRBD2 (6 bases). V lost 5 bases and J 6 bases, leaving 17 bases between the germline ends. Germline values: CDR1 MDHEN, CDR2 SYDVKM. The CDR3 has 14 residues. The CDR3 nucleotides read TGTGCCAGCAGTGAACTAGCCCCCCATGGCGAGCAGTACTTC. Protein sequence: CASSELAPHGEQYF.

The gene calls are TRBV18 and TRBJ2-6; D is unclear. The CDR3 totals 16 residues. Trimming pared 0 bases from V and 0 bases from J, leaving 6 bases between. The germline CDR1 and CDR2 sequences are KGHSH and LQKENI. The CDR3 region is CASSPPGSSGANVLTF. The CDR3 DNA reads TGTGCCAGCTCACCACCGGGTAGCTCTGGGGCCAACGTCCTGACTTTC.

V usage is TRBV5-1 and J usage is TRBJ1-2, with TRBD1 as a possible D gene (5 bases). Between the trimmed V and J ends, which lost 4 bases and 8 bases, there was a span of 18 bases. Germline V CDR1 and CDR2: SGHRS, YFSETQ. The CDR3 consists of 14 residues. Here the CDR3 reads CASSPPGTSVGYTF. The CDR3, as DNA: TGCGCCAGCAGCCCACCAGGGACCTCCGTAGGCTACACCTTC.

DNA of the CDR3: TGTGCCAGCAGCCATAGGATGGCAGAGAACACTGAAGCTTTCTTT. It translates to CASSHRMAENTEAFF. This chain connects TRBV5-8 to TRBJ1-1; D unclear. V was pared by 4 bases and J by 1 base, with 14 bases between. The CDR3 has 15 amino acids. CDR1 is SGHTS and CDR2 is YDEGEE in the germline V gene.

V and J are TRBV29-1 and TRBJ2-3, with D possibly called TRBD1 or TRBD2 (5 bases each). V lost 1 base and J 0 bases, leaving 11 bases between the germline ends. The CDR3 is 15 amino acids. Germline CDR1 SQVTM, CDR2 ANQGSEA. The chain's CDR3 is CSVEGGVFSTDTQYF. The CDR3 DNA reads as TGCAGCGTTGAAGGAGGGGTTTTTAGCACAGATACGCAGTATTTT.

The gene calls are TRBV6-1 and TRBJ1-3; possible D gene TRBD1, 5 bases. CDR3 length: 14 residues. The V end lost 4 bases, the J end lost 0 bases, and 7 bases lay between the germline ends. Germline CDR1 MNHNS, CDR2 SASEGT. The CDR3 region has the DNA TGTGCCAGCAGTGTGACAGACTCTGGAAACACCATATATTTT. This encodes CASSVTDSGNTIYF.